This is a list of T cell receptor beta chains from one sample in a study of CD8 T cells in Susac syndrome. TCRdb passed the immunoSEQ multiplex PCR reads through MiXCR, listing each CDR3 protein once. The sample gives about 110,000 distinct CDR3 sequences, about 96% of which show up once; roughly 0.099% is in the top ten. The sequenced material came from CD4+ T cells from PBMCs. The receptors were gathered from a human donor in good health. The CDR3 runs from the conserved cysteine through the conserved F or W.

v_call	j_call	cdr3_aa
TRBV12-3/TRBV12-4	TRBJ2-7	CASISTPGAYEQYF
TRBV29-1	TRBJ2-7	CSAARSAGTYEQYF
TRBV20-1	TRBJ2-5	CSLTVQETQYF
TRBV18	TRBJ2-5	CASSRAGHLQETQYF
TRBV29-1	TRBJ1-1	CSVSEGGNTEAFF
TRBV2	TRBJ2-5	CASRLALQETQYF
TRBV4-2	TRBJ2-2	CASSQGKQGVLVGELFF
TRBV20-1	TRBJ2-1	CSAASGRGITYNEQFF
TRBV20-1	TRBJ2-7	CSARETWDRHEQYF
TRBV5-1	TRBJ2-5	CASSKPSGGQETQYF
TRBV6-6	TRBJ2-7	CASSRLGAGSYEQYF
TRBV29-1	TRBJ2-7	CSVGGQRSYEQYF
TRBV28	TRBJ2-7	CASSSQDNGYEQYF
TRBV2	TRBJ1-1	CASSEASKNTEAFF
TRBV30	TRBJ2-7	CAWSQTGAYEQYF
TRBV5-6	TRBJ1-5	CASSLAGAGERNQPQHF
TRBV18	TRBJ2-7	CASSQTGGLDEQYF
TRBV18	TRBJ1-1	CASSPPHRGSGEAFF
TRBV7-8	TRBJ1-6	CASSLEDRVISPLHF
TRBV5-1	TRBJ2-5	CASSPLAGKQETQYF
TRBV12-3/TRBV12-4	TRBJ1-5	CASSPQTGNHQPQHF
TRBV11-2	TRBJ2-1	CASSLEAAVPEQFF
TRBV3-1	TRBJ1-2	CASSQRDRVFYGYTF
TRBV11-3	TRBJ2-1	CASSSTSGILSYNEQFF
TRBV20-1	TRBJ2-5	CSAILPSKTQYF
TRBV2	TRBJ2-5	CASSTGLARQETQYF
TRBV30	TRBJ2-2	CAWTSNTGELFF
TRBV5-1	TRBJ2-4	CASRPGTGKNIQYF
TRBV9	TRBJ2-2	CASSVLPAGNTGELFF
TRBV6-2/TRBV6-3	TRBJ2-5	CATSRGGRETQYF
TRBV29-1	TRBJ1-2	CSAQGDRAEGYTF
TRBV10-3	TRBJ2-7	CAIARASTYEQYF
TRBV11-2	TRBJ2-5	CASSPGRDRRVETQYF
TRBV3-1	TRBJ1-2	CASSQDWTYGYTF
TRBV18	TRBJ1-2	CASSPGSSYGYTF
TRBV5-1	TRBJ2-1	CASSLDRVYNEQFF
TRBV6-1	TRBJ2-2	CASRRTASSANTGELFF